This TCR beta chain was observed in a study of cytomegalovirus exposure and HLA in healthy donors. Here immunoSEQ multiplex PCR was the method, and the copy in TCRdb shows in-frame clones only, minus some. Altogether over 100,000 clones are present, approximately 91% being singletons, with the ten largest covering about 2%. There are 15 residues in the CDR3. With V trimmed by 5 bases and J by 8 bases, 8 bases remained unmatched. The germline CDR1 and CDR2 sequences are SGHRS and YFSETQ. The chain links TRBV5-1 to TRBJ1-6; 9 bases match TRBD1. The material sequenced was PBMCs. The TCR sequence derives from a woman under 30 in good health and CMV-seronegative. The CDR3 spells CASRGGGQGDSPLHF. The CDR3 DNA reads TGCGCCAGCAGGGGAGGGGGACAGGGCGATTCACCCCTCCACTTT.